Each of the 25 T cell receptor beta chains below was sequenced from the same sample in a study of T cell repertoires and HLA-DP antigens. Assay: immunoSEQ multiplex PCR; the TCRdb copy retains only in-frame clones and omits some. The sample lists approximately 89,000 clones, approximately 86% occurring once. These TCRs are of unknown antigen specificity. The specimen was CD4+ T cells from PBMCs. The receptor set was obtained from a man aged 50-59 years in good health and CMV-seronegative.

The chain combines TRBV21-1 with TRBJ2-7. TRBV21-1 is given as a pseudogene. This CDR3 comprises 16 residues. The DNA for the CDR3 is TGTGCCAGCAGCAACCCTCCCGACAGGGACTACTACGAGCAGTACTTC. Residues: CASSNPPDRDYYEQYF.

V usage is TRBV4-1 and J usage is TRBJ2-1; no reliable D call. V dropped 0 bases and J dropped 2 bases, with 11 bases sitting between them. In germline, CDR1 is MGHRA, CDR2 YSYEKL. CDR3 length equals 16 residues. The DNA for the CDR3 is TGCGCCAGCAGCCAAGATTTATACCACCCCTACAATGAGCAGTTCTTC. This gives the protein CASSQDLYHPYNEQFF.

V is TRBV11-3 and J is TRBJ2-7; 13 bases fit TRBD2. J lost 4 bases, V lost 5 bases, and 5 bases had no gene match. The CDR3 has 15 amino acids. The germline gives CDR1 SGHNT, CDR2 YENEEA. The CDR3 reads CASSTRTSGSYEQYF. CDR3 DNA: TGTGCCAGCAGCACGCGGACTAGCGGGAGTTACGAGCAGTACTTC.

The chain has TRBV20-1 and TRBJ2-7, with D possibly matching TRBD2 (5 bases). The CDR3 extends over 11 amino acids. Germline V gene lookup returns CDR1 DFQATT and CDR2 SNEGSKA (reference sequence). Deletions cut 3 bases from V and 6 bases from J, with 9 bases between. The DNA of the CDR3 is TGCAGTGCTAGTCGGGGTGGCGAGCAGTACTTC. It yields the protein CSASRGGEQYF.

The V gene is TRBV2, the J gene TRBJ2-5, with a weak D call TRBD1 (6 bases). Near its end, the DNA agrees better with TRBJ2-7, so the J call may be wrong. Germline lookup yields CDR1 SNHLY and CDR2 FYNNEI. This CDR3 comprises 12 residues. The CDR3 here is CASSATGREQYF. CDR3 in DNA: TGTGCCAGCAGCGCCACAGGGCGCGAGCAGTACTTC.

In this sample, this clone turned up once. Written as DNA, the CDR3 is TGTGCCAGCAGTCCGGCGGGCAGGGCTGATTCACCCCTCCACTTT. Translating gives CASSPAGRADSPLHF. The rearrangement uses TRBV7-8 and TRBJ1-6, with a possible D match to TRBD1 (5 bases). Trimming stripped 6 bases from V and 8 bases from J, with 17 bases between. The CDR3 is 15 residues long. Germline-derived CDR1 and CDR2 are SGHVS and FQNEAQ.

V usage is TRBV6-1 and J usage is TRBJ1-3; D remains unclear. V was trimmed by 4 bases and J by 0 bases, leaving 10 bases between them. Germline V CDR1 and CDR2: MNHNS, SASEGT. CDR3 length: 15 residues. The CDR3 is CASSGAASSGNTIYF. As DNA, the CDR3 is TGTGCCAGCAGTGGAGCAGCGAGCTCTGGAAACACCATATATTTT.

This chain connects TRBV5-1 to TRBJ2-3; D ambiguous. The V end was cut by 2 bases, the J end by 0 bases, with 13 bases between. CDR1 SGHRS and CDR2 YFSETQ come from the germline V gene. The CDR3 length is 16 residues. CDR3 sequence reads: CASSFSPGLSTDTQYF. The CDR3 DNA follows: TGCGCCAGCAGCTTCAGTCCGGGTCTGAGCACAGATACGCAGTATTTT. Complete variable domain (other parts from reference TRBV5-1 and TRBJ2-3): KAGVTQTPRYLIKTRGQQVTLSCSPISGHRSVSWYQQTPGQGLQFLFEYFSETQRNKGNFPGRFSGRQFSNSRSEMNVSTLELGDSALYLCASSFSPGLSTDTQYFGPGTRLTVL.

The V gene is TRBV30, the J gene TRBJ2-1; D might be TRBD1 or TRBD2, each matching 6 bases. This CDR3 comprises 17 residues. CDR1 and CDR2 from the germline V gene are GTSNPN and SVGIG (reference sequence). V lost 0 bases, J lost 7 bases, and 22 bases lay in between. The CDR3 DNA follows: TGTGCCTGGAGTGTGCAGGGGCGGGGCCCCAATAGGAATGAGCAGTTCTTC. It specifies CAWSVQGRGPNRNEQFF.

V usage is TRBV7-2 and J usage is TRBJ2-7, with a weak D call TRBD1 (5 bases). V lost 3 bases and J 7 bases, leaving 16 bases between the germline ends. Germline assignment: CDR1 SGHTA and CDR2 FQGNSA. There are 14 residues in the CDR3. CDR3 region: CASSFDSGPVEQYF. The DNA of the CDR3 is TGTGCCAGCAGCTTTGACAGTGGGCCGGTAGAGCAGTACTTC.

The J gene is TRBJ1-1, the V gene TRBV2; 8 bases are shared with TRBD1. The germline V gene has CDR1 SNHLY and CDR2 FYNNEI. CDR3 length: 16 amino acids. Trimming took 6 bases from V and 0 from J; bases not matched to a gene: 9. CDR3 region: CASSGGRGPLNTEAFF. The DNA of the CDR3 is TGTGCCAGCAGCGGAGGCAGGGGGCCCTTGAACACTGAAGCTTTCTTT. The whole variable domain, remainder taken from reference TRBV2 and TRBJ1-1, is EPEVTQTPSHQVTQMGQEVILRCVPISNHLYFYWYRQILGQKVEFLVSFYNNEISEKSEIFDDQFSVERPDGSNFTLKIRSTKLEDSAMYFCASSGGRGPLNTEAFFGQGTRLTVV.

This sequence joins TRBV6-1 and TRBJ2-5, with D hard to call. The ends were cut back, 6 bases at V and 2 bases at J, with 7 bases in the middle. CDR3 length: 12 residues. CDR1 and CDR2 from the germline V gene are MNHNS and SASEGT. The CDR3 nucleotides are TGTGCCAGCAGCCTGACTCAAGAGACCCAGTACTTC. It is translated as CASSLTQETQYF.

This clone is categorized as medium-sized (0.01 to 0.1%). V usage is TRBV4-1 and J usage is TRBJ2-7; the match to TRBD1 covers 9 bases. The CDR3 has 13 amino acids. CDR1 is MGHRA, CDR2 YSYEKL, per germline. V lost 9 bases, J lost 2 bases, and 5 bases stayed unmatched. CDR3 sequence reads: CASAGTGTYEQYF. The CDR3 nucleotides read TGCGCCAGTGCGGGGACAGGGACCTACGAGCAGTACTTC.

The chain joins TRBV9 to TRBJ2-3, with D perhaps matching TRBD2 (7 bases). Trimming pared 4 bases from V and 4 bases from J, leaving 16 bases between. Germline V gives CDR1 SGDLS, CDR2 YYNGEE. The CDR3 sequence is 15 residues long. The CDR3 DNA reads as TGTGCCAGCAGCCCCCAATGGGGGGGCCCAGATACGCAGTATTTT. It encodes CASSPQWGGPDTQYF. Full variable domain (rest looked up from reference TRBV9 and TRBJ2-3): DSGVTQTPKHLITATGQRVTLRCSPRSGDLSVYWYQQSLDQGLQFLIQYYNGEERAKGNILERFSAQQFPDLHSELNLSSLELGDSALYFCASSPQWGGPDTQYFGPGTRLTVL.

The V call is TRBV4-2, the J call TRBJ2-7; D tentatively reads TRBD1 or TRBD2 (5 bases each). Deletions cut 2 bases from V and 4 bases from J, with 9 bases between. CDR1 is LGHNA and CDR2 is YNFKEQ in the germline V gene. The CDR3 has 13 amino acids. CDR3 sequence: CASSQRGPYEQYF. The CDR3 DNA follows: TGTGCCAGCAGCCAAAGGGGACCTTACGAGCAGTACTTC.

This chain links TRBV7-3 with TRBJ1-1; D unresolved. Germline CDR1 SGHTA, CDR2 FQGTGA. V lost 2 bases to trimming and J lost 0 bases, with 10 bases between them. There are 15 residues in the CDR3. Here the CDR3 reads CASSLSGAMNTEAFF. The DNA of the CDR3 is TGTGCCAGCAGCTTATCAGGTGCAATGAACACTGAAGCTTTCTTT.

J is TRBJ2-3 and V is TRBV19; D unclear. This CDR3 has 13 amino acids. Germline-derived CDR1 and CDR2 are LNHDA and SQIVND (reference sequence). V was pared by 5 bases and J by 3 bases, with 9 bases between. CDR3 amino acids: CASSYTWTDTQYF. The CDR3 nucleotides read TGTGCCAGTAGTTATACATGGACAGATACGCAGTATTTT.

The J gene is TRBJ1-1, the V gene TRBV4-1, with D perhaps matching TRBD1 (5 bases). Trimming took off 1 base at V and 1 base at J, with 16 bases between the two ends. The CDR3 is 17 residues long. CDR1 and CDR2 (germline): MGHRA, YSYEKL. The CDR3 region is CASSQVGGRRGNTEAFF. DNA for the CDR3: TGCGCCAGCAGCCAAGTGGGGGGTCGGAGAGGGAACACTGAAGCTTTCTTT.

The V gene is TRBV11-3, the J gene TRBJ2-1; D gene uncertain. CDR1 SGHNT and CDR2 YENEEA come from the germline V gene. V was cut by 3 bases and J by 3 bases, with 6 bases left in between. The CDR3 covers 13 residues. The CDR3 sequence: CASSFGDYNEQFF. DNA of the CDR3: TGTGCCAGCAGCTTTGGGGACTACAATGAGCAGTTCTTC.

This clone has a single count. The V call is TRBV19, the J call TRBJ1-2; no clear D gene. The CDR3 extends over 17 amino acids. The V end lost 4 bases, the J end lost 6 bases, and 24 bases lay between the germline ends. Germline CDR1 is LNHDA and CDR2 is SQIVND (reference sequence). CDR3 protein: CASSTKGPERAGNGYTF. CDR3 in DNA: TGTGCCAGTAGTACAAAAGGGCCCGAAAGGGCTGGGAATGGCTACACCTTC.

This clone was seen more than once but under ten times. The J gene is TRBJ2-7, the V gene TRBV15; D is undetermined. Germline CDR1 and CDR2: LNHNV and YYDKDF (reference sequence). The CDR3 runs 17 residues. Trimming stripped 0 bases from V and 0 bases from J, with 15 bases between. The CDR3 loop is CATSRDTKRTSSYEQYF. The CDR3 DNA follows: TGTGCCACCAGCAGAGATACTAAGCGTACGAGCTCCTACGAGCAGTACTTC.

As DNA, the CDR3 is TGTGCCTGGACCGTAGGTCGGGGGGCGCGTGAAAAACTGTTTTTT. Translating it yields CAWTVGRGAREKLFF. The chain joins TRBV30 to TRBJ1-4; D is possibly TRBD1 (6 bases). The V end lost 4 bases, the J end lost 7 bases, and 19 bases lay between the germline ends. The CDR3 has 15 residues. The germline V gene encodes CDR1 GTSNPN and CDR2 SVGIG (reference sequence).

The CDR3 loop is CASRGDSNQPQHF. In nucleotides, the CDR3 is TGTGCCAGCCGGGGGGATAGCAATCAGCCCCAGCATTTT. This chain links TRBV7-2 with TRBJ1-5; tentatively, D is TRBD1 (5 bases). With 8 bases removed from V and 0 bases from J, the gap between germline ends came to 8 bases. Looked up from germline, CDR1 is SGHTA and CDR2 is FQGNSA. The CDR3 loop spans 13 amino acids.

The CDR3 here is CASSIDSGYGYTF. DNA of the CDR3: TGTGCCAGCAGCATAGACAGTGGCTATGGCTACACCTTC. The chain is built from TRBV7-9 and TRBJ1-2, with TRBD1 as a possible D gene (5 bases). Germline V lookup: CDR1 SEHNR, CDR2 FQNEAQ (reference sequence). Deletions cut 5 bases from V and 4 bases from J, with 11 bases between. The CDR3 runs to 13 residues.

The gene calls are TRBV11-2 and TRBJ2-5; D is unclear. The CDR3 spans 14 residues. Trimming cost V 5 bases and J 5 bases, with 15 bases left between them. From germline, CDR1 is SGHAT and CDR2 FQNNGV. DNA for the CDR3: TGTGCCAGCAGCCCCCGACACCGGTGGGAGACCCAGTACTTC. Protein product: CASSPRHRWETQYF.